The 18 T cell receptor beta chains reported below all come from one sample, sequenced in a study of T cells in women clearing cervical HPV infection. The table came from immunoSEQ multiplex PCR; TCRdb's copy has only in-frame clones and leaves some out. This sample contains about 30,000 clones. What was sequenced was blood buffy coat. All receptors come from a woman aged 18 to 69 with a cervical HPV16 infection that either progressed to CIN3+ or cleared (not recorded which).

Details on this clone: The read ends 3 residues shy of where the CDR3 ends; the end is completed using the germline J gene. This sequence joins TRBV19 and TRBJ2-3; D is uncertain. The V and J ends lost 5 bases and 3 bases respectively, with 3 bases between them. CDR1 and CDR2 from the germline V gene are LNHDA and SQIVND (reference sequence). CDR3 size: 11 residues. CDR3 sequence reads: CASSPTDTQYF. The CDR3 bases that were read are TGTGCCAGTAGTCCGACAGATACG.

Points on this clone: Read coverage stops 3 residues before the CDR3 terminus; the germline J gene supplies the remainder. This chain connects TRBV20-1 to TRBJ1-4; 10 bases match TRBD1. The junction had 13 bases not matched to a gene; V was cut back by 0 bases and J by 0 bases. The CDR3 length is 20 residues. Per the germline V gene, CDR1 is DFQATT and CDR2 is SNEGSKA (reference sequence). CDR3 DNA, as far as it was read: TGCAGTGCTAGAGATCCTCGCGGGGGGACAGGGGTTGCAACTAATGAAAAA. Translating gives CSARDPRGGTGVATNEK. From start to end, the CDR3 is CSARDPRGGTGVATNEKLFF.

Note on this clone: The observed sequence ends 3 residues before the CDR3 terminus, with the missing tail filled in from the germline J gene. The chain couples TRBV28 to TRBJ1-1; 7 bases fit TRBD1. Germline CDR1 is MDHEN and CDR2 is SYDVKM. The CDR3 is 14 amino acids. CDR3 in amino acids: CASSSGQEPTEAFF. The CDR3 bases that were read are TGTGCCAGCAGCTCCGGACAGGAGCCTACCGAA.

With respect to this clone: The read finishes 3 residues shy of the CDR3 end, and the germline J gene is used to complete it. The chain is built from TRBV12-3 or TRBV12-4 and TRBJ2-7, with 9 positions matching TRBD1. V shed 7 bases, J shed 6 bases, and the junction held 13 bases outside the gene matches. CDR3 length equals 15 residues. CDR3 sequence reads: CASKRDGQGRVEQYF. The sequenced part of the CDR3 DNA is TGTGCCAGCAAACGGGATGGACAGGGGCGGGTCGAG.

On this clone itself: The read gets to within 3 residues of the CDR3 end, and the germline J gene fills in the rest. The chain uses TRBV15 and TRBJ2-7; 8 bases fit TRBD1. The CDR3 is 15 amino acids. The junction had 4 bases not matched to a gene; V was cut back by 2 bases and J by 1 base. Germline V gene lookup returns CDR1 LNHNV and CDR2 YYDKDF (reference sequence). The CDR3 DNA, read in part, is TGTGCCACCAGCAGACCGAGACAGGGGTCCTACGAG. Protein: CATSRPRQGSYE. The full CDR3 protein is CATSRPRQGSYEQYF.

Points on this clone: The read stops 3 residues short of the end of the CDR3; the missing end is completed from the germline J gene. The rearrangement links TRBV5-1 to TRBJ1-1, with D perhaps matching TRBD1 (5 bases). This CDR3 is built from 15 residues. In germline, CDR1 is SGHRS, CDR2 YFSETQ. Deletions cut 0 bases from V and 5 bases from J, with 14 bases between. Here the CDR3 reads CASSLAGTGETEAFF. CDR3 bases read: TGCGCCAGCAGCTTGGCCGGCACAGGTGAGACTGAA.

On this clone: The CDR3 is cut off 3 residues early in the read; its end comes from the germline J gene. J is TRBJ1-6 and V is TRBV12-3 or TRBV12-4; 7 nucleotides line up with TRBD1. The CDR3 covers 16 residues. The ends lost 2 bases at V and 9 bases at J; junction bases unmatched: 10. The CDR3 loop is CASSLSGQGVSSPLHF. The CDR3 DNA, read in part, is TGTGCCAGCAGTTTAAGTGGGCAGGGGGTCTCTTCACCC.

Here the CDR3 reads CASSEAMRGRETQYF. The CDR3 DNA, read in part, is TGTGCCAGCAGTGAAGCGATGAGGGGGCGGGAGACC. The chain joins TRBV6-1 to TRBJ2-5; 7 bases are a match to TRBD1. The observed sequence ends 3 residues before the CDR3 terminus, with the missing tail filled in from the germline J gene. Germline V gene lookup returns CDR1 MNHNS and CDR2 SASEGT. This CDR3 has 15 residues. After removal of 0 bases from V and 5 bases from J, the junction contained 6 bases not matched to a gene.

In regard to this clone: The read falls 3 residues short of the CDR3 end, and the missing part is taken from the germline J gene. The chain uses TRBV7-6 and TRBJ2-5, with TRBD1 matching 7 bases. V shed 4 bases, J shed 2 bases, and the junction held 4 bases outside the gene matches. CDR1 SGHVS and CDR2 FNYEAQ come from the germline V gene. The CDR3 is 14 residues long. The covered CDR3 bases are TGTGCCAGCAGCTCCGGGACAGCTCAAGAGACC. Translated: CASSSGTAQET. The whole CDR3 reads CASSSGTAQETQYF.

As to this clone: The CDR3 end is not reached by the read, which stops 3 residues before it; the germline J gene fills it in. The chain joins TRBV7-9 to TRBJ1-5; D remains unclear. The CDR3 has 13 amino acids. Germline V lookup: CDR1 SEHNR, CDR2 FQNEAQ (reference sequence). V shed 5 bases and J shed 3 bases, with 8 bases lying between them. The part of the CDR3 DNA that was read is TGTGCCAGCAGCCCCGGGTCCAATCAGCCC. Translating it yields CASSPGSNQP. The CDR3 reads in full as CASSPGSNQPQHF.

The CDR3 reads CASRGQEGLRQETQYF. The sequenced CDR3 bases are TGCGCCAGCAGGGGACAGGAGGGCTTAAGGCAAGAGACC. The chain links TRBV10-2 to TRBJ2-5, with TRBD1 matching 8 bases. The read ends 3 residues shy of where the CDR3 ends; the end is completed using the germline J gene. The V gene end was trimmed by 6 bases and the J gene end by 2 bases; junction bases not matched to a gene: 11. The CDR3 is 16 amino acids. CDR1 and CDR2 from the germline V gene are WSHSY and SAAADI.

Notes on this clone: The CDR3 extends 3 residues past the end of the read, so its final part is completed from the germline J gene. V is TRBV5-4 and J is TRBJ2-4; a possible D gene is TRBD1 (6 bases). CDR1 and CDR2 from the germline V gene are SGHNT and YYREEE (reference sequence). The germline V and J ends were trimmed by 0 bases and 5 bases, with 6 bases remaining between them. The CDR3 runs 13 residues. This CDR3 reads CASSLAGENIQYF. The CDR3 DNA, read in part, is TGTGCCAGCAGCTTGGCAGGGGAAAACATT.

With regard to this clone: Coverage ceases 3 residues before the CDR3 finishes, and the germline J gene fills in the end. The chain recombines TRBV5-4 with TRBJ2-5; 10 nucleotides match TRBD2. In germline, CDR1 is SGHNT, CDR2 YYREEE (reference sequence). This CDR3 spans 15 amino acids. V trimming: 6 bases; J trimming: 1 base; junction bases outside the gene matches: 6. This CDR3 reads CASTFRLAGQETQYF. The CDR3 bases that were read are TGTGCCAGCACCTTTAGACTAGCGGGCCAAGAGACC.

CDR3 sequence: CSARLAVDYNEQFF. Incomplete CDR3 DNA: TGCAGTGCTAGGCTAGCGGTGGACTACAATGAG. The chain links TRBV20-1 to TRBJ2-1; 7 bases line up with TRBD2. With the read ending 3 residues before the CDR3 end, the germline J gene is used to fill in that end. Trimming removed 3 bases from V and 3 bases from J; junction bases left unmatched: 5. CDR1 DFQATT and CDR2 SNEGSKA come from the germline V gene (reference sequence). This CDR3 is built from 14 residues.

The covered CDR3 bases are TGTGCCGGCTCGCGGGGGGTCTCCTACGAG. Residues: CAGSRGVSYE. The full CDR3 reads CAGSRGVSYEQYF. V and J are TRBV7-8 and TRBJ2-7; 8 nucleotides agree with TRBD2. The CDR3 extends 3 residues past the end of the read, so its final part is completed from the germline J gene. This CDR3 contains 13 residues. V was clipped by 11 bases and J by 0 bases; unmatched bases: 6. Germline V CDR1 and CDR2: SGHVS, FQNEAQ.

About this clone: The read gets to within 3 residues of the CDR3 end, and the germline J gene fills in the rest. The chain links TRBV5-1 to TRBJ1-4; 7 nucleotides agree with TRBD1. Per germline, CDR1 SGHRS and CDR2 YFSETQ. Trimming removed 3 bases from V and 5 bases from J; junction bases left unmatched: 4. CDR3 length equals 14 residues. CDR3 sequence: CASSSGTVNEKLFF. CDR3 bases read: TGCGCCAGCAGCTCCGGGACAGTGAATGAAAAA.

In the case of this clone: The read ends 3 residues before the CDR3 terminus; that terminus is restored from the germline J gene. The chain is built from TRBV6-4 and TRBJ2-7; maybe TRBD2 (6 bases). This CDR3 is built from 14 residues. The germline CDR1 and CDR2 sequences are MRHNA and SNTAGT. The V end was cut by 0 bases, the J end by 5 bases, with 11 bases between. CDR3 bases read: TGTGCCAGCAGTGACTCAAACGGGGGAAACGAG. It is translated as CASSDSNGGNE. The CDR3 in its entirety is CASSDSNGGNEQYF.

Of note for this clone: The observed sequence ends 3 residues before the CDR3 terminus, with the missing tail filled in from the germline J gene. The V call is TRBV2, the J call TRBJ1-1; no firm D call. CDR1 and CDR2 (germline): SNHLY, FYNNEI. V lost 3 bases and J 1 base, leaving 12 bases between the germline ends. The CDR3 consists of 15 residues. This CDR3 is CASSDRGSRNTEAFF. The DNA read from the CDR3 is TGTGCCAGCAGTGATCGAGGCAGTCGGAACACTGAA. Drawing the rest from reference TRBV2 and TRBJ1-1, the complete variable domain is EPEVTQTPSHQVTQMGQEVILRCVPISNHLYFYWYRQILGQKVEFLVSFYNNEISEKSEIFDDQFSVERPDGSNFTLKIRSTKLEDSAMYFCASSDRGSRNTEAFFGQGTRLTVV.